Presented here are 15 T cell receptor beta chains from one specimen sequenced in a study of T-cell reconstitution after alpha-beta-depleted transplantation in children. A TCRbeta library incorporating unique molecular identifiers was prepared. Via MiXCR, TCRdb re-called the PCR reads, giving one row per CDR3 protein. The sample includes about 200,000 distinct CDR3 sequences, 5% to 6.5% seen only once; the top ten take approximately 4.1%. The specimen comprised PBMCs, sampled before TCRalphabeta/CD19-depleted stem cell transplant. Receptor source: a girl less than two years old with combined immunodeficiency, due to receive a stem cell transplant.

This clonotype was seen a handful of times. The chain combines TRBV4-3 with TRBJ2-1; either TRBD1 or TRBD2 may fit D (6 bases each). Germline V gene sequence: CDR1 LGHNA, CDR2 YSLEER. V lost 0 bases to trimming and J lost 0 bases, with 15 bases between them. The CDR3 has 18 residues. The CDR3: CASSQDWVGGSSYNEQFF. In nucleotides, the CDR3 is TGCGCCAGCAGCCAAGATTGGGTAGGGGGGAGCTCCTACAATGAGCAGTTCTTC.

This clonotype has a count of ten or more. The CDR3 sequence: CATSDQTGSYNEQFF. The CDR3 bases are TGTGCCACCAGTGATCAGACTGGCTCCTACAATGAGCAGTTCTTC. J is TRBJ2-1 and V is TRBV24-1; the D is unclear. V was trimmed by 3 bases and J by 0 bases, leaving 8 bases between them. The CDR3 is 15 residues long. Germline values: CDR1 KGHDR, CDR2 SFDVKD.

The rearrangement uses TRBV12-3 or TRBV12-4 and TRBJ2-1, with a tentative D call TRBD2 (6 bases). The length of the CDR3 is 15 residues. Trimming left V 4 bases short and J 4 bases short, with 14 bases between. In DNA, the CDR3 is TGTGCCAGCAGTTCCCGGGACTTCCCATACAATGAGCAGTTCTTC. Its protein product is CASSSRDFPYNEQFF.

This clonotype was recorded at least ten times. This sequence joins TRBV4-2 and TRBJ2-1, with no clear D. The CDR3 length is 15 residues. V lost 0 bases, J lost 0 bases, and 6 bases lay in between. Germline-derived CDR1 and CDR2 are LGHNA and YNFKEQ. The CDR3 region is CASSQELLSYNEQFF. CDR3 nucleotides: TGTGCCAGCAGCCAAGAACTACTCTCCTACAATGAGCAGTTCTTC.

This chain uses TRBV7-3 with TRBJ2-5, with unresolved D. Trimming cost V 0 bases and J 3 bases, with 5 bases left between them. In germline, CDR1 is SGHTA, CDR2 FQGTGA. This CDR3 is 13 amino acids long. For the CDR3, the DNA is TGTGCCAGCAGCTTAACGAGGAAAGAGACCCAGTACTTC. Translated, it gives CASSLTRKETQYF.

The sample holds many counts of this clonotype. CDR3 DNA: TGCAGCGCCTCCCTGGTTGGCGGTTCTCCTTGGGAGCAGTACTTC. This gives the protein CSASLVGGSPWEQYF. This rearrangement joins TRBV29-1 to TRBJ2-7, with D unclear. The CDR3 extends over 15 amino acids. V was cut by 7 bases and J by 7 bases, with 26 bases left in between. The V gene's germline CDR1 is SQVTM and CDR2 ANQGSEA.

There are many counts of this clonotype. The chain is built from TRBV7-8 and TRBJ1-3, with D perhaps TRBD1 (5 bases). The CDR3 spans 18 residues. From germline, CDR1 is SGHVS and CDR2 FQNEAQ. The V gene lost 1 base and the J gene lost 2 bases, with 18 bases spanning the gap. The CDR3 sequence is CASSLEWWGRVPGNTIYF. DNA of the CDR3: TGTGCCAGCAGCTTAGAATGGTGGGGCAGGGTTCCTGGAAACACCATATATTTT.

The sample holds many counts of this clonotype. The chain combines TRBV9 with TRBJ2-3, with D perhaps being TRBD1 or TRBD2 (6 bases each). The germline V and J ends were trimmed by 0 bases and 2 bases, with 13 bases remaining between them. CDR1 is SGDLS and CDR2 is YYNGEE in the germline V gene. The CDR3 covers 16 residues. The CDR3 sequence is CASSVEGGSPTDTQYF. In nucleotides, the CDR3 is TGTGCCAGCAGCGTAGAAGGGGGGTCACCCACAGATACGCAGTATTTT.

There are a few counts of this clonotype. This sequence joins TRBV6-1 and TRBJ2-2; 14 positions agree with TRBD2. This CDR3 has 18 amino acids. V gave up 7 bases and J gave up 7 bases; unmatched junction bases: 14. From germline, CDR1 is MNHNS and CDR2 SASEGT. CDR3 amino acids: CASTIRTSGGPYDGELFF. The CDR3 DNA reads as TGTGCCAGCACCATACGGACTAGCGGGGGGCCGTATGACGGGGAGCTGTTTTTT.

This clonotype was detected ten times or more. The chain is built from TRBV11-3 and TRBJ2-1; the match to TRBD2 covers 8 bases. Germline trimming cut 3 bases from V and 9 bases from J; bases unmatched to any gene: 4. Germline V gene sequence: CDR1 SGHNT, CDR2 YENEEA. This CDR3 contains 13 residues. DNA for the CDR3: TGTGCCAGCAGCTTTCGGGGGGGGTTTGAGCAGTTCTTC. Its protein product is CASSFRGGFEQFF.

This clonotype was counted at least ten times. The chain combines TRBV5-1 with TRBJ1-1, with TRBD1 matching 9 bases. The germline V gene has CDR1 SGHRS and CDR2 YFSETQ. V was clipped by 2 bases and J by 4 bases; unmatched bases: 9. The CDR3 has 16 residues. The CDR3 region is CASSLTGGGLSTEAFF. CDR3 coding DNA: TGCGCCAGCAGCTTAACAGGGGGCGGGTTGAGCACTGAAGCTTTCTTT.

This clonotype was picked up many times. The chain combines TRBV28 with TRBJ1-1, with D uncertain. The germline V gene encodes CDR1 MDHEN and CDR2 SYDVKM. The CDR3 extends over 15 amino acids. Trimming shortened V by 2 bases and J by 0 bases, and 10 bases separated the two germline ends. This CDR3 is CASSLGNLMNTEAFF. The CDR3 coding sequence is TGTGCCAGCAGTTTAGGTAATTTAATGAACACTGAAGCTTTCTTT.

This clonotype was recorded many times. V and J are TRBV6-5 and TRBJ2-7; 12 bases agree with TRBD1. Germline CDR1 and CDR2: MNHEY and SVGAGI. The CDR3 extends over 14 amino acids. V lost 2 bases and J lost 9; bases outside the gene matches: 5. The CDR3 is CASSYPGQGARQYF. The CDR3, as DNA: TGTGCCAGCAGTTACCCGGGACAGGGGGCGAGGCAGTACTTC.

This clonotype was counted only a few times. V and J are TRBV28 and TRBJ2-7; D is uncertain. Looked up from germline, CDR1 is MDHEN and CDR2 is SYDVKM. The CDR3 has 14 amino acids. V was cut by 5 bases and J by 4 bases, with 15 bases left in between. The CDR3 spells CASSLRAPRYEQYF. As DNA, the CDR3 is TGTGCCAGCAGTCTTAGGGCGCCGCGGTACGAGCAGTACTTC.

In this sample, this clonotype turned up many times. The chain employs TRBV29-1 and TRBJ2-5; perhaps TRBD1 as D (5 bases). The CDR3 is 13 amino acids. V lost 3 bases to trimming and J lost 3 bases, with 11 bases between them. Germline CDR1 reads SQVTM; CDR2 reads ANQGSEA. The CDR3 region is CSVEARQKETQYF. Written as DNA, the CDR3 is TGCAGCGTTGAGGCGCGACAGAAAGAGACCCAGTACTTC.